This TCR beta chain was identified in a study of vaccination and CD4 T cells after COVID-19 (dated by TCRdb to between 2020 and 2023). With respect to the entire study: Convalescent patients had a positive SARS-CoV-2 result on nasal swab PCR, and of these patients, several had mild disease and one had severe disease. In the convalescent cohort there were six males and four females, among whom were two Hispanic individuals, seven Caucasians, two Asians and one multiracial person. Participants received two doses of either the Pfizer-BioNTech BNT162b2 vaccine (n=8) or the Moderna mRNA-1273 vaccine (n=2). Post-COVID blood samples from convalescent patients were collected a median of 101 days after diagnosis, with a range of 35 to 161 days. Post-vaccine blood samples were collected a median of around 70 days after the second vaccine dose, ranging from 14 to 241 days. Culture stimuli were overlapping spike peptide pools from SARS-CoV-2 and from the common cold coronaviruses HCoV-NL63, HCoV-OC43 and HCoV-229E. Control cultures used a CEFX viral epitope pool as positive control, an HIV-1 Nef peptide pool as negative control, or no peptide. In approximately eleven COVID-19 convalescent patients and a handful of infection-naive healthy vaccine recipients, the spike-specific CD4+ TCR repertoire before mRNA vaccination was compared with the repertoire after mRNA vaccination. Summary of the overall study and its limitations: The study included relatively few convalescent patients and did not analyze early timepoints after natural infection. The median number of SARS-CoV-2-reactive clonotypes rose from around 20 after infection to approximately 41 after vaccination, but the change was not significant. In convalescent patients, nearly all vaccine-specific clones (304 of 307) were found to be mono-reactive for SARS-CoV-2 spike rather than cross-reactive with common cold coronaviruses. Among convalescent patients, a median around 89% of the SARS-CoV-2-reactive clones seen after vaccination appeared only after vaccination, which suggests priming specific to the vaccine.

The treatment or condition label corresponds to: roughly 11-day PBMC culture with coronavirus spike peptide pools or control peptides (ViraFEST assay). To expand antigen-specific T cells with peptide pools and then pick out the expanded clonotypes through TCR sequencing, the study relied on the ViraFEST assay. The convalescent patients' positive SARS-CoV-2 PCR tests were from March to December 2020, which was before the Alpha, Beta and Delta variants emerged in the United States. Each well held 2.2 million or so PBMCs cultured in IMDM containing roughly 5% human AB serum and 9 to 10 IU/ml IL-2, with roughly 9.2 ug/ml peptide pools added. Half of the culture medium was replaced with fresh IL-2-containing medium on days 3 and 7. After nine to eleven days of culture, CD4+ T cells were isolated by negative selection with the EasySep CD4+ T cell isolation kit. Ficoll-Paque Plus gradient centrifugation was used to isolate PBMCs from whole blood, and the isolated PBMCs were then either used fresh or cryopreserved at -140C. Each culture condition was generally run in triplicate wells.

For this clonotype: What antigen it recognizes has not been identified. No base-level quality is on record; no much larger clone is a single base apart.

Library generation was performed with PCR. DNA from cultured CD4+ T cells was subjected to TCR sequencing with the Oncomine TCR Beta short-read assay at the Johns Hopkins FTIC core. The QIAamp micro DNA kit was used to extract genomic DNA from the cultured CD4+ T cells. Oncomine TCR Beta libraries made from cultured CD4+ T cells were pooled using unique dual indexes and sequenced on an Illumina iSeq 100. On the authors' methods: Non-productive sequences were removed, and CDR3s not starting with C, not ending with F or W, or shorter than 7 amino acids were discarded. The MANAFEST web application identified antigen-specific clonotypes by comparing peptide-stimulated wells against reference wells and other culture wells. For a clone to be called positive, the clone needed an FDR below 0.05, an odds ratio above 5, and a productive frequency above 0.1% in at least two of three replicate wells. Cross-reactive clonotypes were defined as significantly expanded in both SARS-CoV-2 spike wells and at least one common cold coronavirus spike condition. CDR3 homology was assessed with Levenshtein distances (stringdist) and unrooted phylogenetic trees (ape) in R version 3.6.1. TCRdb reprocessing: public reads trimmed at Q25 with fastp, clones called with MiXCR, in-frame beta chains kept. Rows with a matching CDR3 protein are joined into one entry that keeps the most common DNA and genes. These V and J calls are TCRdb output, not the study's own analysis. The sample table lists roughly 18,000 distinct CDR3 sequences, 53% of them with a count of one. Around 7.3% of the sample comes from the top ten.

The sequencing used CD4+ T cells from blood, cultured in vitro, collected before SARS-CoV-2 vaccination. This TCR was recovered from a human donor who had recovered from COVID-19.

The sequenced DNA: TGTGCCATCAGTGAGTGGGACAAGTCGAACACCGGGGAGCTGTTTTTT. This yields the protein CAISEWDKSNTGELFF. The chain joins TRBV10-3 to TRBJ2-2, with TRBD1 tentatively as D gene (6 bases match). The germline ends are 9 bases apart after V is trimmed by 1 base and J by 0 bases. The germline V gene yields ENHRY for CDR1 and SYGVKD for CDR2. The CDR3 holds 16 amino acids from the cysteine to the phenylalanine. Only CDR3 DNA remains: 48 bases, in frame from the first base.